Listed below are T cell receptor beta chains from one sample, sequenced in a study of blood T cell repertoires in COVID-19. Some clones are missing from TCRdb's copy, which holds only in-frame ones; the method was immunoSEQ multiplex PCR. The sample shows 40,000 to 60,000 clones, 86% of them seen only once. Sequencing was done on a sample of peripheral blood. Every receptor here comes from a man aged 80 or over with active COVID-19. The conserved cysteine and the conserved F or W are not part of the CDR3 here.

v_gene,CDR3aa
TRBV5-5,ASSLGLSYTYEQY
TRBV30,AWTGQAPNEQY
TRBV2,ASKGESYNEQF
TRBV6-5,ASSWGQGNSPLH
TRBV10-2,ASSEFGGSYEQY
TRBV9,ASSVGVGVVYEQY
TRBV28,ASSLVGGAKGYKVTDTQY
TRBV18,ASRLAGGPDEQF
TRBV15,ATSRVRSTSLKETQY
TRBV6-4,ASSARTGENSPLH
TRBV9,ASSVDAGHNTGELF
TRBV18,ASSPQPGGSGNNEQF
TRBV9,ASSVEGRGHGGYT
TRBV18,ASSPTGGNTEAF
TRBV4-3,ASSQAPVVAGAAGELF
TRBV5-6,ASSPGLAGVVETQY
TRBV3-1/TRBV3-2,ASSHIVAGRAGELF
TRBV6-2/TRBV6-3,ASSRQDIAF
TRBV7-6,ASSSSNMGQGAGELF
TRBV5-1,ASTPRGGASYEQY
TRBV27,ASRRTSGTGVYEQY
TRBV20-1,SVLLGDGYT
TRBV12-3/TRBV12-4,ASYAPGYGYT
TRBV7-7,ASSPRLNTEAF
TRBV5-6,ASSLNRVYEQY
TRBV28,ASSPESGTRRRETQY
TRBV27,ASSLSEPEGADTQY
TRBV10-3,AISGTVGFYEQY
TRBV5-1,ASSLVGTPVSGNTIY
TRBV2,ASSKTGRAGELF
TRBV7-9,ASSPNTQVNTEAF
TRBV27,ASSFSGTRQETQY
TRBV2,ASSPGQVTDTQY
TRBV2,ASSVQSVNEKLF
TRBV15,ATSRDLGDRGYEQY
TRBV6-6,ASAQGSAETQY
TRBV5-1,ASRPGQSNTEAF
TRBV2,ASNSDRVNEQF
TRBV19,ASKRGRGAGVNTEAF
TRBV7-2,ASSRDPGARSTDTQY
TRBV6-2/TRBV6-3,ASSYSRLAGGRVSSYNEQF
TRBV19,ASSIDPVGTGGRSYEQY
TRBV12-3/TRBV12-4,ASRTSGLDGYT
TRBV2,ASRGTAWNTEAF
TRBV7-6,ASSSLARDRGMPGYT
TRBV6-2/TRBV6-3,ASSLRGANSPLH
TRBV2,ASSAMRQEMNTEAF
TRBV5-1,ASSLEGTDRTDTQY
TRBV5-1,ASSLRGTAYEQY
TRBV7-9,ASSLSGLAGYNEQF
TRBV2,ASSGGMRVNQPQH
TRBV18,ASSPGQQEKLF
TRBV20-1,SASLGGSEAEAF
TRBV7-3,ASSLAQKETQY
TRBV20-1,SASGRGGNNEQF
TRBV10-3,AISESRTSPRVYNEQF
TRBV20-1,SASPGGATDTQY
TRBV4-3,ASSQSRTGTTVSNEQF
TRBV7-9,ASSLGRQGYTGELF